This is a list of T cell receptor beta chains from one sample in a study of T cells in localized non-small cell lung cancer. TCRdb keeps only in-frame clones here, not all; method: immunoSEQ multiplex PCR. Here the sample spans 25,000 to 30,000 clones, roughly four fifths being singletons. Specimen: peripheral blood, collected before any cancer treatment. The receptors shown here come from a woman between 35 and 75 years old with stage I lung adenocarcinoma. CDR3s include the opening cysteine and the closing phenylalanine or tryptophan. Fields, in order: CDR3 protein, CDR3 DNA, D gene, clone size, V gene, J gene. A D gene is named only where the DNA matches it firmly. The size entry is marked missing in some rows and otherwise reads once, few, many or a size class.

CASSYSSGPGNSPLHF	TGTGCCAGCAGTTACTCGTCAGGGCCAGGAAATTCACCCCTCCACTTT	-	-	TRBV6-5	TRBJ1-6
CASSVTGGYGYTF	TGTGCCAGCAGCGTGACAGGTGGCTATGGCTACACCTTC	-	few	TRBV7-9	TRBJ1-2
CSVGSPGETEAFF	TGCAGCGTTGGGTCCCCGGGGGAGACTGAAGCTTTCTTT	-	-	TRBV29-1	TRBJ1-1
CASSRGQETQYF	TGTGCCAGCAGTCGGGGGCAAGAGACCCAGTACTTC	-	-	TRBV2	TRBJ2-5
CASSSPSIRGNTEAFF	TGTGCCAGCAGTTCCCCTAGTATCCGGGGGAACACTGAAGCTTTCTTT	-	-	TRBV6-5	TRBJ1-1
CSAGEGGPFEQYF	TGCAGTGCGGGTGAGGGGGGCCCGTTCGAGCAGTACTTC	-	medium-sized	TRBV29-1	TRBJ2-7
CASSLGQGAYNEQFF	TGCGCCAGCAGCTTAGGACAGGGAGCCTACAATGAGCAGTTCTTC	TRBD1	once	TRBV5-1	TRBJ2-1
CASSFLGQAGYTF	TGTGCCAGCAGCTTTCTGGGACAGGCCGGCTACACCTTC	TRBD1	few	TRBV5-6	TRBJ1-2
CASSLYTGVRDTEAFF	TGTGCCAGCAGCTTGTATACAGGGGTAAGGGACACTGAAGCTTTCTTT	TRBD1	-	TRBV5-6	TRBJ1-1
CASSPGTGGHPDTQYF	TGTGCCAGCAGCCCCGGGACGGGGGGCCACCCAGATACGCAGTATTTT	-	-	TRBV5-6	TRBJ2-3
CASSLIVSGANVLTF	TGTGCCAGCAGCTTGATAGTCTCTGGGGCCAACGTCCTGACTTTC	-	-	TRBV7-2	TRBJ2-6
CASSEIATDTQYF	TGTGCCAGCAGCGAAATTGCCACAGATACGCAGTATTTT	-	-	TRBV7-2	TRBJ2-3
CASSPIIGGGHNEQFF	TGCGCCAGCAGCCCCATTATCGGGGGGGGCCACAATGAGCAGTTCTTC	TRBD2	-	TRBV5-1	TRBJ2-1
CASSFYTQGRRGETQYF	TGTGCCAGCAGTTTCTACACACAGGGGAGGAGAGGAGAGACCCAGTACTTC	-	-	TRBV13	TRBJ2-5
CAITQSSYNSPLHF	TGTGCCATCACCCAGAGCTCCTATAATTCACCCCTCCACTTT	-	-	TRBV10-3	TRBJ1-6
CASRGDRRNEKLFF	TGTGCCAGCAGGGGGGACAGGAGAAATGAAAAACTGTTTTTT	TRBD1	-	TRBV7-9	TRBJ1-4
CAITSGETQYF	TGTGCCATCACTAGCGGTGAGACCCAGTACTTC	TRBD2	-	TRBV10-3	TRBJ2-5
CASSLRTGGDTEAFF	TGCGCCAGCAGCCTTAGGACAGGAGGGGACACTGAAGCTTTCTTT	TRBD1	-	TRBV5-1	TRBJ1-1
CASSLRQLETQYF	TGTGCCAGCAGCTTAAGGCAGCTAGAGACCCAGTACTTC	-	once	TRBV7-9	TRBJ2-5
CASSLGGTGNYNEQFF	TGTGCCAGCAGCTTAGGAGGGACAGGGAACTACAATGAGCAGTTCTTC	TRBD1	-	TRBV7-8	TRBJ2-1
CASSIRGGGTDTQYF	TGTGCCAGCAGCATCCGTGGGGGCGGCACAGATACGCAGTATTTT	-	-	TRBV7-6	TRBJ2-3
CASSLVGGPRETQYF	TGTGCCAGCAGCTTAGTAGGGGGGCCTAGGGAGACCCAGTACTTC	-	-	TRBV7-6	TRBJ2-5
CASRGDTEAFF	TGCGCCAGCAGAGGGGACACTGAAGCTTTCTTT	-	few	TRBV10-1	TRBJ1-1
CAWSRAYYGYTF	TGTGCCTGGAGCAGGGCTTACTATGGCTACACCTTC	-	-	TRBV30	TRBJ1-2
CATSRDRDIYSNQPQHF	TGTGCCACCAGCAGGGACCGGGACATCTATAGCAATCAGCCCCAGCATTTT	-	-	TRBV15	TRBJ1-5
CASSETSGATQYF	TGTGCCAGCAGTGAAACTAGCGGAGCTACGCAGTATTTT	TRBD2	-	TRBV2	TRBJ2-3
CASRTTGELFF	TGTGCCAGCAGAACCACCGGGGAGCTGTTTTTT	-	-	TRBV11-2	TRBJ2-2
CASSLNRDQPQHF	TGTGCCAGCAGCTTAAACAGGGATCAGCCCCAGCATTTT	-	-	TRBV5-4	TRBJ1-5
CASSRRQASSYNSPLHF	TGTGCCAGCAGCCGGCGACAGGCAAGCTCCTATAATTCACCCCTCCACTTT	-	-	TRBV5-4	TRBJ1-6
CASGIPGGSNQPQHF	TGTGCTAGTGGTATCCCCGGCGGAAGCAATCAGCCCCAGCATTTT	-	-	TRBV12-5	TRBJ1-5
CASSFTGAPVSASYNEQFF	TGTGCCAGCAGCTTCACCGGGGCCCCCGTGTCGGCCTCCTACAATGAGCAGTTCTTC	-	-	TRBV7-3	TRBJ2-1
CAIGEGNEQFF	TGTGCCATCGGTGAAGGAAACGAGCAGTTCTTC	-	-	TRBV7-8	TRBJ2-1
CASRGTSGGRGLETQYF	TGTGCCAGTAGGGGGACTAGCGGCGGAAGGGGTCTGGAGACCCAGTACTTC	TRBD2	-	TRBV19	TRBJ2-5
CASSDPGRGFGYTF	TGTGCCAGCAGTGACCCGGGACGGGGGTTTGGCTACACCTTC	-	-	TRBV6-5	TRBJ1-2
CASRRGGRTGELFF	TGTGCCAGCAGAAGGGGCGGGCGCACCGGGGAGCTGTTTTTT	-	-	TRBV6-5	TRBJ2-2
CATQDSQNTEAFF	TGTGCCACCCAGGACAGTCAGAACACTGAAGCTTTCTTT	-	-	TRBV18	TRBJ1-1
CASSHRRTGEVAQYF	TGTGCCAGCAGCCACCGACGGACAGGGGAGGTGGCCCAGTACTTC	TRBD1	-	TRBV7-8	TRBJ2-5
CGVQQSQGGPAPGELFF	TGTGGGGTCCAGCAGTCACAGGGGGGGCCCGCTCCCGGGGAGCTGTTTTTT	-	-	TRBV27	TRBJ2-2
CASSFGQAYEQYF	TGTGCCAGCAGCTTTGGACAGGCCTACGAGCAGTACTTC	TRBD1	-	TRBV13	TRBJ2-7
CASSANSRGVNNEQFF	TGTGCCAGCAGCGCTAATTCACGGGGGGTTAACAATGAGCAGTTCTTC	TRBD2	-	TRBV2	TRBJ2-1
CASSFQGTFSGNTIYF	TGTGCCAGCAGCTTCCAGGGAACGTTCTCTGGAAACACCATATATTTT	-	once	TRBV7-2	TRBJ1-3
CAWSPGTGGQETQYF	TGTGCCTGGAGTCCCGGGACAGGGGGGCAAGAGACCCAGTACTTC	TRBD1	-	TRBV30	TRBJ2-5
CASSEGTGDFEQFF	TGTGCCAGCAGTGAGGGAACAGGGGACTTCGAGCAGTTCTTC	-	once	TRBV6-4	TRBJ2-1
CASRNRLPDTQYF	TGTGCCAGCAGAAATAGACTCCCAGATACGCAGTATTTT	-	-	TRBV27	TRBJ2-3
CASSQEARGIGETQYF	TGCGCCAGCAGCCAAGAGGCCAGGGGGATAGGAGAGACCCAGTACTTC	TRBD1	few	TRBV4-3	TRBJ2-5
CASSLDGGNTQYF	TGCGCCAGCAGCTTGGACGGGGGTAATACGCAGTATTTT	-	-	TRBV5-1	TRBJ2-3
CASSSDQGALNGANVLTF	TGTGCCAGCAGCTCAGACCAGGGGGCGCTTAATGGGGCCAACGTCCTGACTTTC	TRBD1	-	TRBV5-8	TRBJ2-6
CASSSQGIEPQHF	TGTGCCAGCAGCTCTCAGGGGATAGAGCCCCAGCATTTT	-	few	TRBV7-2	TRBJ1-5
CASSSARRDSPLHF	TGTGCCAGCTCATCGGCCAGGAGAGATTCACCCCTCCACTTT	-	-	TRBV18	TRBJ1-6
CASSTLRQEDSNQPQHF	TGTGCCAGCTCAACCCTTAGACAGGAAGATAGCAATCAGCCCCAGCATTTT	-	-	TRBV18	TRBJ1-5
CASSSGLGFYEQYF	TGTGCCAGCAGCTCGGGACTAGGCTTCTACGAGCAGTACTTC	TRBD2	-	TRBV7-2	TRBJ2-7
CASSHGSGQGEQYF	TGCGCCAGCAGCCACGGCTCCGGACAGGGCGAGCAGTACTTC	TRBD1	few	TRBV4-3	TRBJ2-7
CASSLDLAGGEQFF	TGTGCCAGCAGCTTGGACCTAGCGGGGGGGGAGCAGTTCTTC	TRBD2	-	TRBV5-8	TRBJ2-1
CASSPQDGGYNEQFF	TGTGCCAGCAGCCCGCAGGACGGGGGGTACAATGAGCAGTTCTTC	TRBD2	-	TRBV11-3	TRBJ2-1
CASSPEVHTEAFF	TGTGCCAGCAGCCCGGAAGTGCACACTGAAGCTTTCTTT	-	-	TRBV7-2	TRBJ1-1
CASSPQDRSSPLHF	TGTGCCAGCTCACCACAGGATAGGAGCTCACCCCTCCACTTT	-	-	TRBV18	TRBJ1-6
CASSEALYSSRRTDTQYF	TGTGCCAGCAGTGAAGCGCTTTATAGCAGTCGCCGCACAGATACGCAGTATTTT	-	-	TRBV2	TRBJ2-3
CASRVIQGEADTQYF	TGTGCCAGCAGAGTAATTCAGGGTGAGGCAGATACGCAGTATTTT	-	-	TRBV6-1	TRBJ2-3
CAWSSYPRTTSGNTIYF	TGTGCCTGGAGTTCCTACCCCCGGACGACCTCTGGAAACACCATATATTTT	-	-	TRBV30	TRBJ1-3
CASSLGGPNEQFF	TGTGCCAGCAGCTTAGGCGGCCCCAATGAGCAGTTCTTC	-	-	TRBV11-2	TRBJ2-1